Below are 11 T cell receptor beta chains sequenced from a single sample in a study of T cell clones after liver transplantation. Profiled with immunoSEQ multiplex PCR; TCRdb holds only in-frame clones, not every one. This sample carries 50,000 or so clones, 70% to 90% of them seen once, and the ten largest clones take approximately 15%. The input for sequencing was CD8+ T cells from blood, taken 12 months after liver transplant. Source of these receptors: a human patient who received a liver transplant. The graft donor may account for some of the T cells.

The CDR3 DNA reads as TGTGCCAGCAGCTCTCCGGGACAGACTAACACCGGGGAGCTGTTTTTT. The encoded protein is CASSSPGQTNTGELFF. The V call is TRBV11-2, the J call TRBJ2-2; 7 bases match TRBD1. V lost 4 bases and J lost 2; bases outside the gene matches: 7. The CDR3 consists of 16 residues. CDR1 SGHAT and CDR2 FQNNGV come from the germline V gene.

The genes are TRBV6-4 and TRBJ2-1, with 8 positions matching TRBD1. The CDR3 sequence is 15 residues long. From germline, CDR1 is MRHNA and CDR2 SNTAGT. V lost 2 bases and J lost 1; bases outside the gene matches: 1. The CDR3 protein is CASSDGDRSYNEQFF. DNA for the CDR3: TGTGCCAGCAGTGACGGGGACAGGTCCTACAATGAGCAGTTCTTC.

The V call is TRBV19, the J call TRBJ1-1, with D possibly matching TRBD1 (5 bases). Germline assignment: CDR1 LNHDA and CDR2 SQIVND (reference sequence). There are 12 residues in the CDR3. Deletions cut 8 bases from V and 5 bases from J, with 12 bases between. The DNA for the CDR3 is TGTGCCAGTCAACTGGGGGGGACTGAAGCTTTCTTT. Translated: CASQLGGTEAFF.

The chain links TRBV2 to TRBJ1-5, with D uncertain. The germline gives CDR1 SNHLY, CDR2 FYNNEI. Deletions cut 3 bases from V and 0 bases from J, with 9 bases between. The CDR3 extends over 15 amino acids. The CDR3 protein is CASSDGTVSNQPQHF. The CDR3 nucleotides are TGTGCCAGCAGTGATGGTACAGTTAGCAATCAGCCCCAGCATTTT. The variable domain in full, with the rest retrieved from reference TRBV2 and TRBJ1-5, is EPEVTQTPSHQVTQMGQEVILRCVPISNHLYFYWYRQILGQKVEFLVSFYNNEISEKSEIFDDQFSVERPDGSNFTLKIRSTKLEDSAMYFCASSDGTVSNQPQHFGDGTRLSIL.

This chain uses TRBV5-4 with TRBJ2-5, with 8 bases aligning to TRBD2. The CDR3 loop spans 14 amino acids. CDR1 and CDR2 (germline): SGHNT, YYREEE (reference sequence). The V segment lost 1 base and the J segment 5 bases; nucleotides outside the gene matches: 4. The CDR3 DNA reads TGTGCCAGCAGCTTGCCGGGACTAGATGAGACCCAGTACTTC. Protein product: CASSLPGLDETQYF.

The rearrangement uses TRBV6-1 and TRBJ1-1; D is unresolved. The length of the CDR3 is 15 residues. Germline lookup yields CDR1 MNHNS and CDR2 SASEGT. Between the trimmed V and J ends, which lost 4 bases and 0 bases, there was a span of 12 bases. This CDR3 reads CASSAPGYLNTEAFF. The CDR3 region has the DNA TGTGCCAGCAGTGCCCCGGGGTATTTGAACACTGAAGCTTTCTTT.

On this clone: Distinct nucleotide sequences in the sample also encode this CDR3. The rearrangement joins TRBV27 to TRBJ2-1, with 9 bases lining up with TRBD2. CDR1 is MNHEY and CDR2 is SMNVEV in the germline V gene (reference sequence). V was clipped by 5 bases and J by 0 bases; unmatched bases: 2. The CDR3 extends over 15 amino acids. The CDR3 sequence is CASSLSGSSYNEQFF. The CDR3 DNA sequence: TGTGCCAGCAGTCTTAGCGGGAGCTCCTACAATGAGCAGTTCTTC.

V and J are TRBV28 and TRBJ2-7, with 8 positions matching TRBD2. The CDR3 consists of 15 residues. Germline V gene data show CDR1 as MDHEN and CDR2 as SYDVKM. J gave up 2 bases and V 2 bases, and 5 bases lay outside the gene matches. This chain's CDR3 is CASSLHGSGTYEQYF. The CDR3 DNA reads TGTGCCAGCAGTTTACATGGTAGCGGGACCTACGAGCAGTACTTC. The whole variable domain, remainder taken from reference TRBV28 and TRBJ2-7, is DVKVTQSSRYLVKRTGEKVFLECVQDMDHENMFWYRQDPGLGLRLIYFSYDVKMKEKGDIPEGYSVSREKKERFSLILESASTNQTSMYLCASSLHGSGTYEQYFGPGTRLTVT.

J is TRBJ2-7 and V is TRBV4-1; 10 nucleotides align to TRBD2. CDR1 MGHRA and CDR2 YSYEKL come from the germline V gene. There are 19 residues in the CDR3. Losses at the gene ends were 1 base for V and 3 bases for J; bases not matched to a gene: 15. The CDR3 region is CASSQVSREAGGLIYEQYF. The CDR3 DNA reads as TGCGCCAGCAGCCAAGTCTCCCGAGAAGCGGGAGGGTTAATCTACGAGCAGTACTTC.

This chain joins TRBV9 and TRBJ2-2; no reliable D call. There are 13 residues in the CDR3. V was clipped by 4 bases and J by 4 bases, with 8 bases between them. CDR1 is SGDLS, CDR2 YYNGEE, per germline. The CDR3, as DNA: TGTGCCAGCAGCCCTACCCCCACCGGGGAGCTGTTTTTT. This translates into CASSPTPTGELFF.

The V gene is TRBV7-2, the J gene TRBJ2-7, with TRBD1 matching over 9 bases. The CDR3 length is 15 residues. Germline trimming cut 4 bases from V and 4 bases from J; bases unmatched to any gene: 8. Looked up from germline, CDR1 is SGHTA and CDR2 is FQGNSA. Here the CDR3 reads CASSSHGTGMYEQYF. The DNA for the CDR3 is TGTGCCAGCAGCTCTCACGGGACAGGGATGTACGAGCAGTACTTC.